This T cell receptor (beta chain) was sequenced during a study of cytomegalovirus exposure and HLA in healthy donors. A multiplex PCR was run with 60 Vbeta primers and 13 Jbeta primers. Here immunoSEQ multiplex PCR was the method, and the copy in TCRdb shows in-frame clones only, minus some. The data show roughly 190,000 clones, roughly 80% seen once. Germline CDR1 is SEHNR and CDR2 is FQNEAQ (reference sequence). With 4 bases removed from V and 5 bases from J, the gap between germline ends came to 15 bases. CDR3 length equals 15 residues. This TCR came from a female donor in good health and CMV-seronegative. Specimen: PBMCs. The rearrangement joins TRBV7-9 to TRBJ1-3, with D possibly being TRBD1 (5 bases). Here the CDR3 reads CASSSALRGRNTIYF. CDR3 coding DNA: TGTGCCAGCAGCTCCGCTTTAAGGGGAAGAAACACCATATATTTT. Based on the CDR3 plus reference TRBV7-9 and TRBJ1-3, the full variable domain is DTGVSQNPRHKITKRGQNVTFRCDPISEHNRLYWYRQTLGQGPEFLTYFQNEAQLEKSRLLSDRFSAERPKGSFSTLEIQRTEQGDSAMYLCASSSALRGRNTIYFGEGSWLTVV.